This is a list of T cell receptor beta chains from one sample in a study of HIV-infected patients and healthy controls. TCRdb reprocessed the 5' RACE reads with MiXCR, giving one entry per CDR3 protein. The sample lists fewer than 5,500 distinct CDR3 sequences; more than 20% were seen once. Material: blood, obtained during antiretroviral therapy. The receptors were gathered from an adult with HIV infection. Each CDR3 is given with its conserved first and last residue. D genes are given only for firm matches. Clone size appears in some rows only: once, few, many, or a class for an expanded clone.

TRBV12-3/TRBV12-4	TRBJ2-2	-	many	TGTGCCAGCAGTTATCGGCTAGTAGGGAGAGCCGGGGAGCTGTTTTTT	CASSYRLVGRAGELFF
TRBV13	TRBJ2-7	TRBD2	medium-sized	TGTGCCAGCAGCTTACGGGGTTCCAGCGGGGGGCCCCGCTCCGAGCAGTACTTC	CASSLRGSSGGPRSEQYF
TRBV4-2	TRBJ2-7	TRBD2	-	TGTGCCAGCAGCCAGATACTAGCGGGGGGGCTCGAGCAGTACTTC	CASSQILAGGLEQYF
TRBV5-6	TRBJ2-5	TRBD1	medium-sized	TGTGCCAGCAGTTACCCCCTAACAGGGGCGCTGGAGACCCAGTACTTC	CASSYPLTGALETQYF
TRBV27	TRBJ1-2	-	medium-sized	TGTGCCAGCAGTTTGTGGGGGGGGGCTAACTATGGCTACACCTTC	CASSLWGGANYGYTF
TRBV7-2	TRBJ2-3	-	-	TGTGCCATCAGCATACAGTGGCAGGTCACAACAGATACGCAGTATTTT	CAISIQWQVTTDTQYF
TRBV21-1	TRBJ2-1	-	many	TGTGCCAATACTAGTGGATACAATGAGCAGTTCTTC	CANTSGYNEQFF
TRBV12-3/TRBV12-4	TRBJ2-7	TRBD1	-	TGTGCCAGCAGTTTCTGGACAGGGGGCTACGAGCAGTACTTC	CASSFWTGGYEQYF
TRBV7-2	TRBJ1-2	TRBD1	medium-sized	TGTGCCAGCAGCTTTAGTTTACAGGGGGAGGGTGGCTACACCTTC	CASSFSLQGEGGYTF
TRBV6-6	TRBJ2-6	-	-	TGTGCCAGCAGACTACCTCGGCAGGAGTACTCTGGGGCCAACGTCCTGACTTTC	CASRLPRQEYSGANVLTF
TRBV4-3	TRBJ1-4	TRBD1	-	TGCGCCAGCAGCCAGACGACAGGGCTCACTAATGAAAAACTGTTTTTT	CASSQTTGLTNEKLFF
TRBV9	TRBJ2-3	TRBD2	medium-sized	TGTGCCAGCCCGTGTAGCGGGGGCCTTTACACAGATACGCAGTATTTT	CASPCSGGLYTDTQYF
TRBV7-2	TRBJ1-2	TRBD1	few	TGTGCCAGCAGCCCGCGAGCCTTTGACAGGGAGGTCTATGGCTACACCTTC	CASSPRAFDREVYGYTF
TRBV7-9	TRBJ2-7	-	medium-sized	TGTGCCAGCAGCTTAGGCGGGGACCTCTACGAGCAGTACTTC	CASSLGGDLYEQYF
TRBV7-6	TRBJ1-1	-	-	TGTGCCAGCAGCTTATTCCTCGGGGCAGGGGATACTGAAGCTTTCTTT	CASSLFLGAGDTEAFF
TRBV6-2/TRBV6-3	TRBJ2-6	TRBD1	-	TGTGCCAGCATCCCCGGACAGGCTGGGGCCAACGTCCTGACTTTC	CASIPGQAGANVLTF
TRBV6-5	TRBJ2-6	TRBD1	-	TGTGCCAGCAGTTACTTGGGACAGGGGGCTGGGGCCAACGTCCTGACTTTC	CASSYLGQGAGANVLTF
TRBV10-3	TRBJ1-4	TRBD1	few	TGTGCCATCAGTGATCAAACCGGTGACAGGGGACGGGAAAAACTGTTTTTT	CAISDQTGDRGREKLFF
TRBV7-2	TRBJ2-5	-	many	TGTGCCAGCAGCTTCACCCAAGAGACCCAGTACTTC	CASSFTQETQYF
TRBV5-1	TRBJ2-5	TRBD2	many	TGCGCCAGCAGCCCTGGTCGGAGGACTAGCGGGGAGACCCAGTACTTC	CASSPGRRTSGETQYF
TRBV29-1	TRBJ2-5	TRBD2	few	TGCAGCGGAGAAGCGGGGGGCGGGTCCGGTGTTAGCCAAGAGACCCAGTACTTC	CSGEAGGGSGVSQETQYF
TRBV2	TRBJ2-3	-	medium-sized	TGTGCCAGCAGTAATAGGGTGGGCACAGATACGCAGTATTTT	CASSNRVGTDTQYF
TRBV6-5	TRBJ2-7	TRBD1	few	TGTGCGGTTAGGACAGGAGTTTTTCCCTACGAGCAGTACTTC	CAVRTGVFPYEQYF
TRBV6-5	TRBJ2-7	TRBD1	large	TGTGCCAGCAGTCTACCCGCCCGTCCGGGACAGGGGGCCTACGAGCAGTACTTC	CASSLPARPGQGAYEQYF
TRBV19	TRBJ2-4	-	many	TGTGCCAGTAGCCCCCTCCTCCTAAACATTCAGTACTTC	CASSPLLLNIQYF
TRBV7-9	TRBJ1-6	-	-	TGTGCCAGCACCGAATATAATTCACCCCTCCACTTT	CASTEYNSPLHF
TRBV7-2	TRBJ1-5	-	few	TGTGCCAGCAGCTTAGCGGCTTCCTCTATCAATCAGCCCCAGCATTTT	CASSLAASSINQPQHF
TRBV6-6	TRBJ2-1	-	many	TGTGCCAGCATCCAGGGGTCGGGGGGCGCGAACAATGAGCAGTTCTTC	CASIQGSGGANNEQFF
TRBV21-1	TRBJ1-1	-	many	TGTGCCAGCAGCTCGAATGCTAGACAGGGGGCAAACACTGAAGCTTTCTTT	CASSSNARQGANTEAFF
TRBV3-1	TRBJ2-1	TRBD1	many	TGTGCCAGCAGCCAAGATGCCGGGACAGGGACCGGGGTCCTTCTTTACAATGAGCAGTTCTTC	CASSQDAGTGTGVLLYNEQFF
TRBV25-1	TRBJ1-1	-	many	TGTGCCAGCAGTGAATCGGATATGAACACTGAAGCTTTCTTT	CASSESDMNTEAFF
TRBV7-2	TRBJ1-2	TRBD1	many	TGTGCCAGCAGCTCTCCCGGGACAGGGCCGTTCTATGGCTACACCTTC	CASSSPGTGPFYGYTF
TRBV20-1	TRBJ2-3	-	-	TGCAGTGCTAGAGATCCCTCCGCAGATACGCAGTATTTT	CSARDPSADTQYF
TRBV5-1	TRBJ2-1	TRBD1	-	TGCGCCAGCAGCTCCGGGACAGGGGGCGGTTATGAGAAGTTCTTC	CASSSGTGGGYEKFF
TRBV6-2/TRBV6-3	TRBJ2-1	TRBD1	few	TGTGCCAGCAGTCCAACGACAGGGGGGTACCTTCCGGGCAATGAGCAGTTCTTC	CASSPTTGGYLPGNEQFF
TRBV30	TRBJ2-7	-	once	TGTGCCTGGAACAAGCAGCATAGCTTATACGAGCAGTACTTC	CAWNKQHSLYEQYF
TRBV7-9	TRBJ2-7	-	medium-sized	TGTGCCAGCAGCTTAGGGGGGTCGGCCTACGAGCAGTACTTC	CASSLGGSAYEQYF
TRBV30	TRBJ1-5	-	medium-sized	TGTGCCTGGAGTGTACGCCGGCAGGACCATAGCAATCAGCCCCAGCATTTT	CAWSVRRQDHSNQPQHF
TRBV7-2	TRBJ2-4	-	many	TGTGCCAGCAGCCCGCAGGGGGGGCTAGCCAAAAACATTCAGTACTTC	CASSPQGGLAKNIQYF
TRBV12-3/TRBV12-4	TRBJ1-5	-	few	TGTGCCAGCAGCCGACCAAGAGCGGGCAATCAGCCCCAGCATTTT	CASSRPRAGNQPQHF
TRBV6-5	TRBJ2-5	TRBD2	medium-sized	TGTGCCAGCAGCCCAGGACTAGCGGGCCATCGTTTCCAAGAGACCCAGTACTTC	CASSPGLAGHRFQETQYF
TRBV4-2	TRBJ2-3	TRBD2	-	TGTGCCAGCAGCCAAGATCTACTAGCGGAACCCACAGATACGCAGTATTTT	CASSQDLLAEPTDTQYF
TRBV14	TRBJ1-2	-	medium-sized	TGTGCCAGCAGCCATGGTTCTGGGGGCGCACTTGGCTACACCTTC	CASSHGSGGALGYTF
TRBV6-6	TRBJ2-5	-	medium-sized	TGTGCCAGCAGTCCCCCTCGACCACAAGAGACCCAGTACTTC	CASSPPRPQETQYF
TRBV7-3	TRBJ2-2	TRBD1	-	TGTGCCAGCGGCCCCTACCCATGGGACAGCACCGGGGAGCTGTTTTTT	CASGPYPWDSTGELFF
TRBV19	TRBJ2-3	-	-	TGTGCCAGTAGTCACGGGACCACGGGTACGCAGTATTTT	CASSHGTTGTQYF
TRBV29-1	TRBJ2-1	-	-	TGCAGCGTCGTTTCAGGGGGGCATGAGCAGTTCTTC	CSVVSGGHEQFF
TRBV13	TRBJ1-1	-	medium-sized	TGTGCCAGCAGCACCCGACCGATGAACACTGAAGCTTTCTTT	CASSTRPMNTEAFF
TRBV14	TRBJ1-1	-	medium-sized	TGTGCCAGCAGCCAAGATTGGGATGTAGACAGGCCAGAAGCTTTCTTT	CASSQDWDVDRPEAFF